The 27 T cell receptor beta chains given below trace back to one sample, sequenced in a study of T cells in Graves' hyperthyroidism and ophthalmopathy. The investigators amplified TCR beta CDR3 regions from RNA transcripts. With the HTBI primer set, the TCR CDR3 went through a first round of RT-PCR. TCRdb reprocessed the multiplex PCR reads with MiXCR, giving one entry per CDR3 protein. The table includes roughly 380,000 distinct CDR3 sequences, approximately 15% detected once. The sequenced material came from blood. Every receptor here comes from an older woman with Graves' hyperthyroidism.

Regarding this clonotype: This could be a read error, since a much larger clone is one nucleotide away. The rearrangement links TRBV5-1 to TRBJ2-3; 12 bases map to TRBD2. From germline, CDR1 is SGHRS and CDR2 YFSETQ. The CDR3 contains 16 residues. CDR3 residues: CASSFATSGSTDTPYF. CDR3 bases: TGCGCCAGCAGCTTCGCGACTAGCGGGAGTACAGATACGCCGTATTTT.

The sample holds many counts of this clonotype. The CDR3 DNA follows: TGTGCCAGCACTAACCAGGGGGCTTATGGGGCCAACGTCCTGACTTTC. Amino acid sequence: CASTNQGAYGANVLTF. The V gene is TRBV2, the J gene TRBJ2-6, with TRBD1 matching over 8 bases. The CDR3 is 16 amino acids. V dropped 7 bases and J dropped 3; count of bases not matched to a gene: 8. Germline CDR1 and CDR2: SNHLY and FYNNEI. Complete variable domain (other parts from reference TRBV2 and TRBJ2-6): EPEVTQTPSHQVTQMGQEVILRCVPISNHLYFYWYRQILGQKVEFLVSFYNNEISEKSEIFDDQFSVERPDGSNFTLKIRSTKLEDSAMYFCASTNQGAYGANVLTFGAGSRLTVL.

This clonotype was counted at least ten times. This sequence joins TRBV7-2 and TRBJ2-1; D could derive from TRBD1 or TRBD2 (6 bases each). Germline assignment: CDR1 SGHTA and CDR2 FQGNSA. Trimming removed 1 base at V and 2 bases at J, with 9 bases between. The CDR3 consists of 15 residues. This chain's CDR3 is CASSLGGATYNEQFF. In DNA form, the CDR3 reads TGTGCCAGCAGCTTAGGGGGGGCAACCTACAATGAGCAGTTCTTC.

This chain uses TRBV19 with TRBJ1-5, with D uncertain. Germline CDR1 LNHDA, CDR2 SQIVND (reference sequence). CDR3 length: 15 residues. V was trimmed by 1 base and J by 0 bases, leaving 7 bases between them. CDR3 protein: CASSIAHLSNQPQHF. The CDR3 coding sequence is TGTGCCAGTAGTATAGCTCACCTTAGCAATCAGCCCCAGCATTTT. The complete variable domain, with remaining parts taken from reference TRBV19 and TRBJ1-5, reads DGGITQSPKYLFRKEGQNVTLSCEQNLNHDAMYWYRQDPGQGLRLIYYSQIVNDFQKGDIAEGYSVSREKKESFPLTVTSAQKNPTAFYLCASSIAHLSNQPQHFGDGTRLSIL.

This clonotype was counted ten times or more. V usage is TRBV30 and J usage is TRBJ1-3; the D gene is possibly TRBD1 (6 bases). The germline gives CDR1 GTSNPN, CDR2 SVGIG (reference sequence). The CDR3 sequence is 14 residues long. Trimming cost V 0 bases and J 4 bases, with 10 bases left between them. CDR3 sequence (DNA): TGTGCCTGGAGTGTAGGGGGTGCCGGAAACACCATATATTTT. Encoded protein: CAWSVGGAGNTIYF.

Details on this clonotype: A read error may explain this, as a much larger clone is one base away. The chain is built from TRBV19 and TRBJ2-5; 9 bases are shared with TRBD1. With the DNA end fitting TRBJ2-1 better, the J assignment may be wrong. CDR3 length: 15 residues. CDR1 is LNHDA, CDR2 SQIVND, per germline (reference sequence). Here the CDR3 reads CASSATTTGGETQFF. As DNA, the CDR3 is TGTGCCAGTAGTGCCACCACGACAGGGGGTGAGACCCAGTTCTTC.

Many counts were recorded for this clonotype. CDR3 nucleotide sequence: TGTGCCAGCAGTTTTCAGGGAGGTCAGCCCCAGCATTTT. This encodes CASSFQGGQPQHF. This chain uses TRBV12-3 or TRBV12-4 with TRBJ1-5; the D gene is possibly TRBD1 (5 bases). Trimming cost V 3 bases and J 6 bases, with 9 bases left between them. The CDR3 totals 13 residues.

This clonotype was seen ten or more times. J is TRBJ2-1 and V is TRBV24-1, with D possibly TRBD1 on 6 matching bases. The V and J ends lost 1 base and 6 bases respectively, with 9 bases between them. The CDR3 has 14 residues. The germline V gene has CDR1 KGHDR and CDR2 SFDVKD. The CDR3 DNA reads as TGTGCCACCAGTGATTTTCGAGGGGGCAATGAGCAGTTCTTC. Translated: CATSDFRGGNEQFF.

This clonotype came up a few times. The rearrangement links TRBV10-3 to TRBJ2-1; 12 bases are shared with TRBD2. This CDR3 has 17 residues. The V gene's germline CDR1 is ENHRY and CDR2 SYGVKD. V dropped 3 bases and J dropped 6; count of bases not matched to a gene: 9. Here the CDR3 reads CAISDYPTSGRVNEQFF. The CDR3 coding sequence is TGTGCCATCAGTGATTACCCGACTAGCGGGAGAGTCAATGAGCAGTTCTTC.

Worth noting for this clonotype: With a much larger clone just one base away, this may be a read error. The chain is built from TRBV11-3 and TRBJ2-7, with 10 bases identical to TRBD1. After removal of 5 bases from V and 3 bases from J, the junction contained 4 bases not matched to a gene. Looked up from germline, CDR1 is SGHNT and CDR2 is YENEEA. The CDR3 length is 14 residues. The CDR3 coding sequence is TGTGCCAGCAGCGGACAGGGGGACGTCTACGAGCAGTACTTC. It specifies CASSGQGDVYEQYF.

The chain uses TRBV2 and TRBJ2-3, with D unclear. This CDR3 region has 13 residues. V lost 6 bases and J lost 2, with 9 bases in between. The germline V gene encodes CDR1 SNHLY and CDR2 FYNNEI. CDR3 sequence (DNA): TGTGCCAGCAGAGTCGGCGTCACAGATACGCAGTATTTT. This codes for CASRVGVTDTQYF.

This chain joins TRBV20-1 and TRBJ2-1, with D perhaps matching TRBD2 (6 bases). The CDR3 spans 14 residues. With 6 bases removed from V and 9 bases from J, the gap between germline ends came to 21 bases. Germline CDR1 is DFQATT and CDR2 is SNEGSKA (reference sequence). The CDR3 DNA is TGCAGTGCGCCCGCGGGACCTATACGTTCTGAGCAGTTCTTC. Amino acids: CSAPAGPIRSEQFF.

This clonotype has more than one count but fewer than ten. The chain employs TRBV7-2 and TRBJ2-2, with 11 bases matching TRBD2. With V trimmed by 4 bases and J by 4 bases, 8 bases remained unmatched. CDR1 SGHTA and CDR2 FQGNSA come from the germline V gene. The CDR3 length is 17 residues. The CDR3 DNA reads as TGTGCCAGCAGCTCGACTGGACTAGCGGGTTCCACCGGGGAGCTGTTTTTT. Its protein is CASSSTGLAGSTGELFF.

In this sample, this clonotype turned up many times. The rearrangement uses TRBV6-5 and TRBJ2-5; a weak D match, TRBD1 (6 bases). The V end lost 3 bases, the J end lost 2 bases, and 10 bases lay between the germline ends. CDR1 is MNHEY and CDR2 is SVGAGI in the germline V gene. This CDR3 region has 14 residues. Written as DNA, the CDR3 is TGTGCCAGCAGTTATCTCGGGACACAAGAGACCCAGTACTTC. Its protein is CASSYLGTQETQYF.

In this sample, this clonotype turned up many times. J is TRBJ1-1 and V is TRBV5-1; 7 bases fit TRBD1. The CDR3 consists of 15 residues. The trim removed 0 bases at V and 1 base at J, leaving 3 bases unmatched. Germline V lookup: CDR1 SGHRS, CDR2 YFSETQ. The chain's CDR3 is CASSLEGAWNTEAFF. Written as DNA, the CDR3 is TGCGCCAGCAGCTTGGAGGGGGCTTGGAACACTGAAGCTTTCTTT.

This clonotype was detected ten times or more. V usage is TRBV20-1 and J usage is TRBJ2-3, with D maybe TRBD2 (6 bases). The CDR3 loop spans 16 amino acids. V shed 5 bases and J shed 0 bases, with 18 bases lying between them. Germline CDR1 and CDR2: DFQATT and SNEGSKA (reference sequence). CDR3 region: CSAPEEGGSSTDTQYF. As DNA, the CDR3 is TGCAGTGCTCCCGAGGAGGGCGGTTCTAGCACAGATACGCAGTATTTT.

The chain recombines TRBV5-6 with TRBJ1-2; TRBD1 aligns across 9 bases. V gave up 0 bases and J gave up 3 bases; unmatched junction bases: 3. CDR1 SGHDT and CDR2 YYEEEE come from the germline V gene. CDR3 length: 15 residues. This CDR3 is CASSLETGGDYGYTF. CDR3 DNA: TGTGCCAGCAGCTTGGAGACAGGGGGAGACTATGGCTACACCTTC.

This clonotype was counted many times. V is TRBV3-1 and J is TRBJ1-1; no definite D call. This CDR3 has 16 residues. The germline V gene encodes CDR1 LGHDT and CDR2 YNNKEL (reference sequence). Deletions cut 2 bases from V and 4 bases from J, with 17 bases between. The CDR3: CASSQSWGGSSTEAFF. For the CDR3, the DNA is TGTGCCAGCAGCCAATCGTGGGGAGGCTCTAGCACTGAAGCTTTCTTT.

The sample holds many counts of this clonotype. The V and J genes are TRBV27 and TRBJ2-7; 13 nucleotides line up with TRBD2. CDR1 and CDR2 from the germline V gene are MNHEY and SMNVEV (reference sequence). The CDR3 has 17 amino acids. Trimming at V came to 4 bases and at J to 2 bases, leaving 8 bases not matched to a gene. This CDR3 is CASSSPGLAGLPYEQYF. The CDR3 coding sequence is TGTGCCAGCAGTTCCCCGGGACTAGCGGGATTGCCCTACGAGCAGTACTTC.

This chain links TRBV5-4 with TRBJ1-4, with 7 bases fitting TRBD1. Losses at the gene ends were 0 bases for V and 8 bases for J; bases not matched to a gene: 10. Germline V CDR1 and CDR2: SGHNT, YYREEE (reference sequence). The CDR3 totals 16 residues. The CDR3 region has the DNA TGTGCCAGCAGCTTGGTAGTTGGACAGGAGGACGAAAAACTGTTTTTT. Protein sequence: CASSLVVGQEDEKLFF.

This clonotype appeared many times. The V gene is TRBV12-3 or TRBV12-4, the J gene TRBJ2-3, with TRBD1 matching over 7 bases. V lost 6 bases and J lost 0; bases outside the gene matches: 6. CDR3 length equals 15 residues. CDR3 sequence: CASSPTGRSTDTQYF. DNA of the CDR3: TGTGCCAGCAGCCCGACAGGGCGCAGCACAGATACGCAGTATTTT.

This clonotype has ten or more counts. CDR3 sequence (DNA): TGTGCCAGCAGTTTGTTAGCGGGAGGGAGCACAGATACGCAGTATTTT. As protein: CASSLLAGGSTDTQYF. The J gene is TRBJ2-3, the V gene TRBV12-3 or TRBV12-4; 11 positions agree with TRBD2. This CDR3 is 16 amino acids long. With V trimmed by 3 bases and J by 0 bases, 2 bases remained unmatched.

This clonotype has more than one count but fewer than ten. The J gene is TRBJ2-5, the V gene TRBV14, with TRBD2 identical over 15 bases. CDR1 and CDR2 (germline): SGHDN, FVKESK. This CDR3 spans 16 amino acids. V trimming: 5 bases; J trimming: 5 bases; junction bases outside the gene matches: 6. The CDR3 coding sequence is TGTGCCAGCAGCGAAGGGACTAGCGGGAGGTCGGAGACCCAGTACTTC. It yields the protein CASSEGTSGRSETQYF.

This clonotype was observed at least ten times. Here the CDR3 reads CASSRLRNTEAFF. The CDR3 coding sequence is TGCGCCAGCAGCCGACTCAGGAACACTGAAGCTTTCTTT. The gene calls are TRBV4-1 and TRBJ1-1; the D is unclear. CDR3 size: 13 residues. Trimming took off 4 bases at V and 1 base at J, with 7 bases between the two ends. Germline V gene sequence: CDR1 MGHRA, CDR2 YSYEKL.

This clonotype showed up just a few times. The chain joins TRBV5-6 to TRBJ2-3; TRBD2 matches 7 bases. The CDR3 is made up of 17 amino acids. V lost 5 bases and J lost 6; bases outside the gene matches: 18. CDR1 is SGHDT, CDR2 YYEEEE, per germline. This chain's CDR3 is CASREVVAGKKGDTQYF. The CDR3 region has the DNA TGTGCCAGCAGGGAGGTGGTAGCGGGCAAAAAGGGGGATACGCAGTATTTT.

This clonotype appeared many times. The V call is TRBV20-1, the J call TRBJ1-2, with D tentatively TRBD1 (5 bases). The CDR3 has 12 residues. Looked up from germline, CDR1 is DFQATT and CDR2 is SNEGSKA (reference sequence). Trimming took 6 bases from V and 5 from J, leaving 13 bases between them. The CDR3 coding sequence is TGCAGTGCCCCCGACAGCGCTTATGGCTACACCTTC. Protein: CSAPDSAYGYTF.

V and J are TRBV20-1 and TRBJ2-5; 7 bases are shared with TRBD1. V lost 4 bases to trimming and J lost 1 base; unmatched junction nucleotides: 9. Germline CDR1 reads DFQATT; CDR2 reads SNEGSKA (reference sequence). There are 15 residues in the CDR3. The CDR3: CSATDGQVLQETQYF. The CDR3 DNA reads TGCAGTGCTACCGACGGACAGGTTCTCCAAGAGACCCAGTACTTC.